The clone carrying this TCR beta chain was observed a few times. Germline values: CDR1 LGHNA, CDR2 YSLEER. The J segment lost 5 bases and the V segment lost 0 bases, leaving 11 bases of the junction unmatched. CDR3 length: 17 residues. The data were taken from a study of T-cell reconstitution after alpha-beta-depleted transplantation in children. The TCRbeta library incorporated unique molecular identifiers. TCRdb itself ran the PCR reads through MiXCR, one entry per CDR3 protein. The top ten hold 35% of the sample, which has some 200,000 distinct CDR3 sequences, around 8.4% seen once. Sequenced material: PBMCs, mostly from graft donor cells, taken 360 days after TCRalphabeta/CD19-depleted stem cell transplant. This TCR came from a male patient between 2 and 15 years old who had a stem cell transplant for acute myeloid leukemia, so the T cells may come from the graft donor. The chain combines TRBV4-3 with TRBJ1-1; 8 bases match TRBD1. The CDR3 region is CASSQDSETGGGTEAFF. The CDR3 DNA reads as TGCGCCAGCAGCCAAGATAGCGAAACAGGGGGAGGGACTGAAGCTTTCTTT.